These 17 T cell receptor beta chains were sequenced from one sample in a study of T cell responses to AZD1222 COVID-19 vaccine. Profiling relied on immunoSEQ multiplex PCR, and the TCRdb table lists in-frame clones only, not all of them. The repertoire holds 55,000 to 75,000 clones, 70% to 90% seen once, with 4.9% in the top ten. This specimen was peripheral blood, taken on day 0 of AZD1222 vaccination. The source is an adult in good health.

The CDR3 here is CASSPPGRVLAGNSYNEQFF. The CDR3 bases are TGTGCCAGCAGCCCACCGGGCAGGGTACTAGCGGGGAACTCCTACAATGAGCAGTTCTTC. This chain joins TRBV27 and TRBJ2-1; 10 bases align to TRBD2. The CDR3 covers 20 residues. Germline V gene sequence: CDR1 MNHEY, CDR2 SMNVEV (reference sequence). V was pared by 6 bases and J by 0 bases, with 17 bases of the junction left unmatched.

The CDR3 sequence: CASSLIGQGYEQYF. The CDR3 DNA sequence: TGCGCCAGCAGCTTGATAGGACAGGGTTACGAGCAGTACTTC. The genes are TRBV5-1 and TRBJ2-7; TRBD1 matches 8 bases. Germline V CDR1 and CDR2: SGHRS, YFSETQ. CDR3 length: 14 amino acids. Germline trimming cut 1 base from V and 4 bases from J; bases unmatched to any gene: 4.

The chain carries TRBV7-3 and TRBJ1-1, with a possible D match to TRBD1 (6 bases). V was trimmed by 5 bases and J by 1 base, leaving 14 bases between them. The CDR3 is made up of 15 amino acids. Germline V gives CDR1 SGHTA, CDR2 FQGTGA. CDR3 bases: TGTGCCAGCAGCGCGTTAAGCAGGGGGAACACTGAAGCTTTCTTT. Encoded protein: CASSALSRGNTEAFF.

The rearrangement joins TRBV6-5 to TRBJ2-7, with TRBD1 as a possible D gene (8 bases). V was cut by 5 bases and J by 3 bases, with 14 bases left in between. This CDR3 has 14 residues. Germline V gives CDR1 MNHEY, CDR2 SVGAGI. CDR3 DNA: TGTGCCAGCAGTCCTACAGGGGGGGTCTACGAGCAGTACTTC. Translating it yields CASSPTGGVYEQYF.

The CDR3 loop is CAWSGLAGGRYSSYEQYF. Written as DNA, the CDR3 is TGTGCCTGGAGCGGACTAGCGGGGGGCAGATACAGCTCCTACGAGCAGTACTTC. This rearrangement joins TRBV30 to TRBJ2-7; the match to TRBD2 covers 14 bases. Per the germline V gene, CDR1 is GTSNPN and CDR2 is SVGIG (reference sequence). The junction had 10 bases not matched to a gene; V was cut back by 3 bases and J by 0 bases. The CDR3 totals 18 residues.

The CDR3 bases are TGTGCCAGCAACCCCCAGGAGGGATACGAGCAGTACTTC. Translation gives CASNPQEGYEQYF. The chain carries TRBV25-1 and TRBJ2-7; possibly TRBD2 for D (6 bases). Germline V gene lookup returns CDR1 MGHDK and CDR2 SYGVNS. The CDR3 consists of 13 residues. Trimming shortened V by 7 bases and J by 4 bases, and 14 bases separated the two germline ends.

This clone appeared once. The chain uses TRBV19 and TRBJ2-1; a possible D gene is TRBD2 (6 bases). The CDR3 consists of 13 residues. Trimming took off 5 bases at V and 7 bases at J, with 12 bases between the two ends. Looked up from germline, CDR1 is LNHDA and CDR2 is SQIVND (reference sequence). The CDR3 nucleotides are TGTGCCAGTAGTGCGGGACTGTGGAATGAGCAGTTCTTC. Its translation is CASSAGLWNEQFF.

The rearrangement uses TRBV7-3 and TRBJ2-5; TRBD2 matches at 8 bases. The CDR3 is made up of 15 amino acids. Germline trimming cut 2 bases from V and 5 bases from J; bases unmatched to any gene: 7. Germline CDR1 reads SGHTA; CDR2 reads FQGTGA. The CDR3 bases are TGTGCCAGCAGCTTAGACGGGGGGGCCGGTGAGACCCAGTACTTC. Translated: CASSLDGGAGETQYF.

The chain carries TRBV29-1 and TRBJ2-3; 10 bases agree with TRBD2. This CDR3 spans 15 amino acids. Looked up from germline, CDR1 is SQVTM and CDR2 is ANQGSEA. V gave up 2 bases and J gave up 2 bases; unmatched junction bases: 4. CDR3 residues: CSVEHSGGNTDTQYF. The DNA for the CDR3 is TGCAGCGTTGAACATAGCGGGGGGAACACAGATACGCAGTATTTT.

In its sample, this clone was seen once. This chain joins TRBV3-1 (or the pseudogene TRBV3-2) and TRBJ2-5; 8 bases match TRBD2. Germline CDR1 LGHDT, CDR2 YNNKEL (reference sequence). The CDR3 loop spans 14 amino acids. J gave up 4 bases and V 2 bases, and 3 bases lay outside the gene matches. The CDR3 bases are TGTGCCAGCAGCCAACGGGGGGGCGGAGAGACCCAGTACTTC. This gives the protein CASSQRGGGETQYF.

V is TRBV18 and J is TRBJ2-3; D is unclear. Germline V gene lookup returns CDR1 KGHSH and CDR2 LQKENI. Between the trimmed V and J ends, which lost 2 bases and 4 bases, there was a span of 7 bases. There are 13 residues in the CDR3. This chain's CDR3 is CASSPEVADTQYF. CDR3 DNA: TGTGCCAGCTCACCAGAGGTCGCAGATACGCAGTATTTT. Full variable domain (missing parts from reference TRBV18 and TRBJ2-3): NAGVMQNPRHLVRRRGQEARLRCSPMKGHSHVYWYRQLPEEGLKFMVYLQKENIIDESGMPKERFSAEFPKEGPSILRIQQVVRGDSAAYFCASSPEVADTQYFGPGTRLTVL.

In its sample, this clone was seen once. The rearrangement links TRBV18 to TRBJ1-2; 7 bases are a match to TRBD1. V lost 4 bases, J lost 6 bases, and 17 bases stayed unmatched. Germline V gives CDR1 KGHSH, CDR2 LQKENI. The CDR3 length is 17 residues. The CDR3 bases are TGTGCCAGCTCACTGAACCCTGACAGGGTGTTAGTAGATGGCTACACCTTC. Encoded protein: CASSLNPDRVLVDGYTF.

This clone was found once. This sequence joins TRBV9 and TRBJ2-2; D not resolved. Germline values: CDR1 SGDLS, CDR2 YYNGEE. The CDR3 loop spans 13 amino acids. Trimming left V 1 base short and J 8 bases short, with 9 bases between. CDR3 residues: CASSVFVGGELFF. In DNA form, the CDR3 reads TGTGCCAGCAGCGTATTCGTCGGGGGGGAGCTGTTTTTT. The full variable domain, completed using reference TRBV9 and TRBJ2-2, is DSGVTQTPKHLITATGQRVTLRCSPRSGDLSVYWYQQSLDQGLQFLIQYYNGEERAKGNILERFSAQQFPDLHSELNLSSLELGDSALYFCASSVFVGGELFFGEGSRLTVL.

This chain uses TRBV5-1 with TRBJ1-3; TRBD1 matches 8 bases. The CDR3 covers 15 residues. Germline-derived CDR1 and CDR2 are SGHRS and YFSETQ. V trimming: 1 base; J trimming: 3 bases; junction bases outside the gene matches: 3. The CDR3 loop reads CASSLRQGSGNTIYF. The DNA of the CDR3 is TGCGCCAGCAGCTTGCGACAGGGGAGTGGAAACACCATATATTTT.

This chain links TRBV14 with TRBJ1-2; D not resolved. Germline-derived CDR1 and CDR2 are SGHDN and FVKESK. The CDR3 totals 15 residues. V was clipped by 5 bases and J by 4 bases, with 17 bases between them. CDR3 nucleotides: TGTGCCAGCAGCTCTCAGGAGGGATTCGGCTATGGCTACACCTTC. It specifies CASSSQEGFGYGYTF.

V gene TRBV7-9 combines with J gene TRBJ1-1; 8 nucleotides line up with TRBD1. This CDR3 region has 15 residues. Germline V gene sequence: CDR1 SEHNR, CDR2 FQNEAQ (reference sequence). V shed 3 bases, J shed 3 bases, and the junction held 6 bases outside the gene matches. The CDR3 reads CASSFFGQGYTEAFF. Here the CDR3 DNA reads TGTGCCAGCAGCTTCTTCGGACAGGGCTACACTGAAGCTTTCTTT.

The CDR3 sequence is CASSRQTAGGNQPQHF. CDR3 DNA sequence: TGTGCCAGTAGTAGGCAGACAGCCGGCGGCAATCAGCCCCAGCATTTT. The chain recombines TRBV19 with TRBJ1-5; possibly TRBD1 for D (5 bases). This CDR3 contains 16 residues. The V gene's germline CDR1 is LNHDA and CDR2 SQIVND (reference sequence). V was clipped by 4 bases and J by 2 bases, with 15 bases between them.